A single sample is the source of the 15 T cell receptor beta chains below, sequenced in a study of sequential checkpoint blockade in melanoma. Treatment defined: randomized to nivolumab then ipilimumab (arm A) or the reverse (arm B). Here immunoSEQ multiplex PCR was the method, and the copy in TCRdb shows in-frame clones only, minus some. The table includes fewer than 30,000 clones, 83% detected once. The sample here was CD8+ T cells sorted from blood (inferred from file names), taken from a patient given nivolumab and ipilimumab in sequence. Every receptor here comes from a human donor with melanoma.

The gene calls are TRBV28 and TRBJ2-6; maybe TRBD2 (5 bases). Germline CDR1 MDHEN, CDR2 SYDVKM. The V end lost 4 bases, the J end lost 0 bases, and 16 bases lay between the germline ends. The CDR3 consists of 18 residues. CDR3 sequence reads: CASSSGILALSGANVLTF. CDR3 in DNA: TGTGCCAGCAGTTCGGGGATTCTAGCCCTCTCTGGGGCCAACGTCCTGACTTTC.

The chain carries TRBV2 and TRBJ1-1; D unresolved. The CDR3 is 14 residues long. CDR1 and CDR2 (germline): SNHLY, FYNNEI. Trimming stripped 6 bases from V and 4 bases from J, with 15 bases between. The CDR3 reads CASSPGPRLTEAFF. The CDR3 coding sequence is TGTGCCAGCAGCCCAGGCCCCCGGCTCACTGAAGCTTTCTTT. Together with reference TRBV2 and TRBJ1-1, the CDR3 gives the full variable domain: EPEVTQTPSHQVTQMGQEVILRCVPISNHLYFYWYRQILGQKVEFLVSFYNNEISEKSEIFDDQFSVERPDGSNFTLKIRSTKLEDSAMYFCASSPGPRLTEAFFGQGTRLTVV.

The rearrangement uses TRBV4-3 and TRBJ2-5; the match to TRBD1 covers 9 bases. This CDR3 is 15 amino acids long. V lost 3 bases and J lost 5; bases outside the gene matches: 7. Germline CDR1 is LGHNA and CDR2 is YSLEER. The CDR3: CASSQIQGAGETQYF. The CDR3 nucleotides read TGCGCCAGCAGCCAGATACAGGGGGCAGGCGAGACCCAGTACTTC.

This clone has a handful of counts. The chain recombines TRBV7-2 with TRBJ2-7, with TRBD1 matching 7 bases. J gave up 3 bases and V 5 bases, and 10 bases lay outside the gene matches. The germline V gene encodes CDR1 SGHTA and CDR2 FQGNSA. This CDR3 comprises 15 residues. The CDR3 nucleotides read TGTGCCAGCAGCATTAGACAGGGTAGATACTACGAGCAGTACTTC. It specifies CASSIRQGRYYEQYF.

The chain recombines TRBV2 with TRBJ2-7; weak D call: TRBD1 (7 bases). V was cut by 0 bases and J by 4 bases, with 19 bases left in between. This CDR3 spans 17 amino acids. Germline V gives CDR1 SNHLY, CDR2 FYNNEI. DNA of the CDR3: TGTGCCAGCAGTGAAGCGCACGGGGGACAGATCTTGTACGAGCAGTACTTC. Amino acid sequence: CASSEAHGGQILYEQYF.

The chain combines TRBV2 with TRBJ2-5; TRBD2 might be the D (6 bases). Germline loops: CDR1 SNHLY, CDR2 FYNNEI. The CDR3 totals 16 residues. V was pared by 8 bases and J by 1 base, with 20 bases between. Here the CDR3 reads CASVTNAWDFQETQYF. Written as DNA, the CDR3 is TGTGCCAGCGTCACTAACGCGTGGGACTTCCAAGAGACCCAGTACTTC.

This chain links TRBV11-2 with TRBJ1-1; possibly TRBD1 for D (5 bases). Trimming left V 7 bases short and J 4 bases short, with 16 bases between. This CDR3 is 14 amino acids long. CDR1 is SGHAT, CDR2 FQNNGV, per germline. This CDR3 is CASTFGVGGTEAFF. DNA of the CDR3: TGTGCCAGCACTTTCGGGGTCGGGGGCACTGAAGCTTTCTTT.

Here the CDR3 DNA reads TGTGCCAGCAGTTACCTAGCGGGAGAGCGGGGCGATGAGCAGTTCTTC. As protein: CASSYLAGERGDEQFF. The chain joins TRBV6-5 to TRBJ2-1; 10 bases line up with TRBD2. Trimming removed 2 bases from V and 8 bases from J; junction bases left unmatched: 9. CDR3 length: 16 amino acids. Germline CDR1 MNHEY, CDR2 SVGAGI.

CDR3 residues: CASSYAAGADTQYF. Written as DNA, the CDR3 is TGTGCCAGCAGTTACGCCGCAGGGGCAGATACGCAGTATTTT. This chain joins TRBV6-5 and TRBJ2-3; a possible D gene is TRBD1 (6 bases). The V and J ends lost 2 bases and 4 bases respectively, with 10 bases between them. Germline loops: CDR1 MNHEY, CDR2 SVGAGI. This CDR3 is built from 14 residues.

The chain uses TRBV9 and TRBJ2-3; D possibly corresponds to TRBD2 (7 bases). The CDR3 is 15 residues long. CDR1 SGDLS and CDR2 YYNGEE come from the germline V gene. V gave up 3 bases and J gave up 2 bases, with 13 bases separating them. The CDR3, as DNA: TGTGCCAGCAGCGGAGGGGGGGACTTCACAGATACGCAGTATTTT. Translated: CASSGGGDFTDTQYF.

The chain links TRBV9 to TRBJ2-7, with D perhaps TRBD2 (5 bases). Germline loops: CDR1 SGDLS, CDR2 YYNGEE. V dropped 0 bases and J dropped 6 bases, with 13 bases sitting between them. The CDR3 contains 14 residues. The CDR3 spells CASSVEGERSEQYF. CDR3 DNA: TGTGCCAGCAGCGTAGAGGGAGAGCGATCCGAGCAGTACTTC. The full variable domain, its missing parts supplied by reference TRBV9 and TRBJ2-7, is DSGVTQTPKHLITATGQRVTLRCSPRSGDLSVYWYQQSLDQGLQFLIQYYNGEERAKGNILERFSAQQFPDLHSELNLSSLELGDSALYFCASSVEGERSEQYFGPGTRLTVT.

The chain recombines TRBV5-4 with TRBJ2-3, with 7 positions matching TRBD2. The germline CDR1 and CDR2 sequences are SGHNT and YYREEE (reference sequence). V was clipped by 5 bases and J by 6 bases; unmatched bases: 0. This CDR3 region has 11 residues. The CDR3 DNA reads TGTGCCAGCAGGGGGGGGGATACGCAGTATTTT. The encoded protein is CASRGGDTQYF.

The chain links TRBV28 to TRBJ2-1; 8 nucleotides match TRBD2. Germline V gene data show CDR1 as MDHEN and CDR2 as SYDVKM. The CDR3 extends over 14 amino acids. Trimming cost V 6 bases and J 6 bases; bases outside gene matches: 7. The CDR3 protein is CASSDGTRRNEQFF. CDR3 coding DNA: TGTGCCAGCAGCGACGGGACTAGGCGCAATGAGCAGTTCTTC.

The rearrangement links TRBV18 to TRBJ2-1; tentative D call: TRBD2 (5 bases). V was pared by 3 bases and J by 10 bases, with 19 bases between. Per germline, CDR1 KGHSH and CDR2 LQKENI. This CDR3 has 15 amino acids. The CDR3 DNA reads as TGTGCCAGCTCACCCCAGGAGGTGAATCGGGGAGAGCAGTTCTTC. Amino acid sequence: CASSPQEVNRGEQFF. Drawing the rest from reference TRBV18 and TRBJ2-1, the complete variable domain is NAGVMQNPRHLVRRRGQEARLRCSPMKGHSHVYWYRQLPEEGLKFMVYLQKENIIDESGMPKERFSAEFPKEGPSILRIQQVVRGDSAAYFCASSPQEVNRGEQFFGPGTRLTVL.

The chain recombines TRBV9 with TRBJ2-7, with D maybe TRBD2 (6 bases). V lost 2 bases and J lost 0, with 24 bases in between. Germline loops: CDR1 SGDLS, CDR2 YYNGEE. The CDR3 is 19 residues long. CDR3 residues: CASSVGHGTGTPFSYEQYF. CDR3 DNA: TGTGCCAGCAGCGTTGGGCATGGCACCGGGACTCCTTTCTCCTACGAGCAGTACTTC.